The entry below gives a single T cell receptor (beta chain) sequence along with its context. The data were obtained in a study of blood T cell repertoires in COVID-19. Measured with immunoSEQ multiplex PCR; TCRdb has only the in-frame clones, and not every one. The sample holds around 450,000 clones, about 89% seen once. The material sequenced was peripheral blood. The clonotype originates from a woman younger than 45 with acute or convalescent COVID-19.

CDR3 sequence (DNA): TGTGCCAGCAGCCAAGATACCCTTTGGGACAGGAGGCGTTACAATGAGCAGTTCTTC. Protein sequence: CASSQDTLWDRRRYNEQFF. J is TRBJ2-1 and V is TRBV3-1 (or the pseudogene TRBV3-2), with 8 bases aligning to TRBD1. Germline assignment: CDR1 LGHDT and CDR2 YNNKEL (reference sequence). V lost 0 bases and J lost 4; bases outside the gene matches: 14. CDR3 length equals 19 residues.